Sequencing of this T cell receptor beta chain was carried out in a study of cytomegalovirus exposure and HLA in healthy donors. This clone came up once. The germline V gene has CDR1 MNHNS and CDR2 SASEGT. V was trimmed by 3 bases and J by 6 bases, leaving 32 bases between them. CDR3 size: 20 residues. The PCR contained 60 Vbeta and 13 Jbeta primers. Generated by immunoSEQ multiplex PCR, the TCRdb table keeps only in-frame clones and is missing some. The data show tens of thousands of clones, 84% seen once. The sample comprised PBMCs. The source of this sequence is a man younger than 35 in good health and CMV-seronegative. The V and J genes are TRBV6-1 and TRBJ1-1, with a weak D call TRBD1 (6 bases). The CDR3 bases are TGTGCCAGCAGTGAGGGTCCCGGAGGACCCAGGGGCTCGACCCGGTCTGAAGCTTTCTTT. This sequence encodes CASSEGPGGPRGSTRSEAFF.